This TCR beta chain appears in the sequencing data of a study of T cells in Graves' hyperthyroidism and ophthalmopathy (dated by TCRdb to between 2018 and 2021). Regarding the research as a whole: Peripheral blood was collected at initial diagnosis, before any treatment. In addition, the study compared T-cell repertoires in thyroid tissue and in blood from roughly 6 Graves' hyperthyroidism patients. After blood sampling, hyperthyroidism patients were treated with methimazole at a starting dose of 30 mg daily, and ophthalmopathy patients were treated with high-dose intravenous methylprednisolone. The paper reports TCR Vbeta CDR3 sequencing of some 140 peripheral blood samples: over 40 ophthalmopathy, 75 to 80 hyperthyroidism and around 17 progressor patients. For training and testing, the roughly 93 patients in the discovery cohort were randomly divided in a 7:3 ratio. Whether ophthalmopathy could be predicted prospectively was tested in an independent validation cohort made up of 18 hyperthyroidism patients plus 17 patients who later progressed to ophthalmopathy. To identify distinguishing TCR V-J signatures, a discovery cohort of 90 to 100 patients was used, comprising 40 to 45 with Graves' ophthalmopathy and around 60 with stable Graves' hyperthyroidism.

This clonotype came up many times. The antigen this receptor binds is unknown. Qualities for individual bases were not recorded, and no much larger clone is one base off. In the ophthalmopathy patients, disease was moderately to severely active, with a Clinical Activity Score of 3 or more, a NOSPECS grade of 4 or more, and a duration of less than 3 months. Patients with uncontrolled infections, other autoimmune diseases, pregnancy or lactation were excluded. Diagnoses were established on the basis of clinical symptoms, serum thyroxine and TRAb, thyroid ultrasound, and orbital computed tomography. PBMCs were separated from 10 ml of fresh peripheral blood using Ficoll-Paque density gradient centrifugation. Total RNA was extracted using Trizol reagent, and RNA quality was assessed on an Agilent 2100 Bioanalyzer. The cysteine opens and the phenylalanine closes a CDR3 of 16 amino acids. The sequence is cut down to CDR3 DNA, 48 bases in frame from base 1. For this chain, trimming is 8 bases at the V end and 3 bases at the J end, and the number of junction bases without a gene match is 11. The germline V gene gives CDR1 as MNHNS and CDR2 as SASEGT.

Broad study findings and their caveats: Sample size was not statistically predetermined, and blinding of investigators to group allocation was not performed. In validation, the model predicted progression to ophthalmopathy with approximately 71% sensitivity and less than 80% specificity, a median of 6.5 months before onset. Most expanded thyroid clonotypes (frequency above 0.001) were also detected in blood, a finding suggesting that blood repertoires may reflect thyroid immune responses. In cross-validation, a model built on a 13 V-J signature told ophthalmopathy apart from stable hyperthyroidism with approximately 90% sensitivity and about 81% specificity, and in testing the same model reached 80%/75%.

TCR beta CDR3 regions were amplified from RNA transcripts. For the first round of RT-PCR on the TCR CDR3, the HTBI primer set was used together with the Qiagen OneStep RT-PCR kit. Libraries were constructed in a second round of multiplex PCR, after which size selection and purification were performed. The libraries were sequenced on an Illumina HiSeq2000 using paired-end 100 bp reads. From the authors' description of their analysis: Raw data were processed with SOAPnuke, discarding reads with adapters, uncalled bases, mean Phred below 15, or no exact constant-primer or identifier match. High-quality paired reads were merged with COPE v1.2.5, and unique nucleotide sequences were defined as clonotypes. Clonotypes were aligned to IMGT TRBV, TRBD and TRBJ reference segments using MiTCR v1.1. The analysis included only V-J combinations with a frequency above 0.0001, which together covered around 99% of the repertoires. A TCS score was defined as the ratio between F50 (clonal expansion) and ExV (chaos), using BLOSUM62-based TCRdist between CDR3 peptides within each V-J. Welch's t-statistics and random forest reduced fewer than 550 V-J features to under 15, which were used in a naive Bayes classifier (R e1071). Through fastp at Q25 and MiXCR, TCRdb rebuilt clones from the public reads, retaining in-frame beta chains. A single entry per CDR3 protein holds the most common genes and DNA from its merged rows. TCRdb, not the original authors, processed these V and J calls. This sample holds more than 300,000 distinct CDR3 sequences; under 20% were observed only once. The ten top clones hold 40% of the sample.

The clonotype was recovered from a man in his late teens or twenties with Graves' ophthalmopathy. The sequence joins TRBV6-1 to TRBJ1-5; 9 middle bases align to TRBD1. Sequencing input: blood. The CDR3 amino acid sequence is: CASGRDRDSHNQPQHF. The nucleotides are TGTGCCAGCGGCCGGGACAGGGATTCCCACAATCAGCCCCAGCATTTT.